The 9 T cell receptor beta chains given below trace back to one sample, sequenced in a study of shared clonotypes between healthy human individuals (dated by TCRdb to the early 2020s). Preparation of the library involved the immunoSEQ multiplex PCR assay. In its TCRdb copy, this immuneACCESS table keeps in-frame sequences only and misses some clones. Where compared with another copy, unresolved V genes explain less than half of these, and the others have no known cause. The table for this sample lists 1,400,000 or so clones; approximately 98.5% of them were counted only once. The leading ten clones occupy about 0.35% of the sample. Specimen: naive CD4+ T cells sorted from blood. The cell subset or site label on this specimen signifies: CD45RA+ positively selected. These receptors were obtained from a man aged 25 to 40 in good health.

This sequence joins TRBV29-1 and TRBJ1-5, with D possibly TRBD1 on 6 matching bases. V was shortened by 6 bases and J by 7 bases, with 16 bases between the two germline ends. Germline lookup yields CDR1 SQVTM and CDR2 ANQGSEA. The CDR3 sequence is 13 residues long. The CDR3 protein is CSVSQGTHQPQHF. CDR3 nucleotides: TGCAGCGTGTCACAGGGAACTCACCAGCCCCAGCATTTT.

The genes are TRBV10-3 and TRBJ2-4, with TRBD2 matching 9 bases. Trimming removed 0 bases from V and 2 bases from J; junction bases left unmatched: 5. Germline values: CDR1 ENHRY, CDR2 SYGVKD. This CDR3 has 17 amino acids. The CDR3 loop reads CAISESGSGGSKNIQYF. In nucleotides, the CDR3 is TGTGCCATCAGTGAGTCGGGTAGCGGGGGTTCCAAAAACATTCAGTACTTC.

The chain carries TRBV6-5 and TRBJ2-7, with D perhaps TRBD1 (7 bases). This CDR3 comprises 14 residues. CDR1 MNHEY and CDR2 SVGAGI come from the germline V gene. The V gene lost 7 bases and the J gene lost 2 bases, with 15 bases spanning the gap. CDR3 in DNA: TGTGCCAGCAATCAGGGGGACTTAGCCTACGAGCAGTACTTC. Translating gives CASNQGDLAYEQYF.

This clone was counted a single time. This chain joins TRBV6-1 and TRBJ1-5, with 7 bases lining up with TRBD1. V lost 3 bases, J lost 4 bases, and 3 bases stayed unmatched. Germline CDR1 MNHNS, CDR2 SASEGT. The CDR3 spans 14 residues. The CDR3 region is CASSEGGQNQPQHF. The CDR3 DNA reads TGTGCCAGCAGTGAGGGGGGACAGAATCAGCCCCAGCATTTT.

The chain has TRBV6-1 and TRBJ1-2; 8 bases map to TRBD1. V shed 7 bases and J 7 bases; nucleotides not matched to a gene: 11. Germline V gene lookup returns CDR1 MNHNS and CDR2 SASEGT. This CDR3 contains 14 residues. CDR3 residues: CASTRGDRGFGYTF. CDR3 in DNA: TGTGCCAGCACCCGGGGAGACAGGGGCTTTGGCTACACCTTC.

The chain carries TRBV11-2 and TRBJ2-7; D is uncertain. The CDR3 is made up of 15 amino acids. Deletions cut 0 bases from V and 0 bases from J, with 9 bases between. CDR1 SGHAT and CDR2 FQNNGV come from the germline V gene. CDR3 protein: CASSLEGIRSYEQYF. In DNA form, the CDR3 reads TGTGCCAGCAGCTTAGAAGGGATCCGCTCCTACGAGCAGTACTTC.

The rearrangement uses TRBV11-3 and TRBJ2-1; perhaps TRBD1 as D (5 bases). Germline lookup yields CDR1 SGHNT and CDR2 YENEEA. The germline V and J ends were trimmed by 4 bases and 8 bases, with 12 bases remaining between them. The CDR3 spans 13 residues. CDR3 bases: TGTGCCAGCAGCTCCGAGGCAGGGCATGAGCAGTTCTTC. This codes for CASSSEAGHEQFF.

Remarks on this clone: Within the sample, other DNA sequences also encode this same CDR3. This chain links TRBV9 with TRBJ1-1; D is perhaps TRBD1 (5 bases). CDR1 is SGDLS, CDR2 YYNGEE, per germline. This CDR3 has 17 residues. Trimming pared 0 bases from V and 0 bases from J, leaving 15 bases between. For the CDR3, the DNA is TGTGCCAGCAGCGTAGGGGGGAGCCCTTATATGAACACTGAAGCTTTCTTT. Its translation: CASSVGGSPYMNTEAFF.

The rearrangement links TRBV30 to TRBJ2-7, with 7 bases lining up with TRBD2. V lost 3 bases to trimming and J lost 0 bases; unmatched junction nucleotides: 8. Germline CDR1 and CDR2: GTSNPN and SVGIG (reference sequence). The CDR3 is 15 amino acids. In nucleotides, the CDR3 is TGTGCCTGGAGCGCTAAGCGGGGAAACTCCTACGAGCAGTACTTC. Translated, it gives CAWSAKRGNSYEQYF.